The subject of this entry is one T cell receptor (beta chain). The antigen remains undetermined. The entry originates in a study of PD-1 blockade in classical Hodgkin lymphoma. Across the whole study: Each patient was given nivolumab 3 mg/kg through a vein every 2 weeks. Points from the study as a whole: At C4D1, TCR diversity had climbed significantly for CD4+ cells, though not for CD8+ cells. Exclusion was applied to patients who started nivolumab under 1 year after ASCT. Newly diagnosed patients had diversity similar to the baseline diversity of complete responders.

Germline lookup yields CDR1 MNHNY and CDR2 SVGAGI (reference sequence). The CDR3 sequence is 12 residues long. Each and every patient relapsed after autologous stem cell transplantation, and patients got differing brentuximab vedotin exposure. Assay used: immunoSEQ multiplex PCR; TCRdb lists only in-frame clones, some missing. This sample has 75,000 to 100,000 clones, with over 70% found just once. The sequence was obtained from a human donor with classical Hodgkin lymphoma. The material sequenced was peripheral blood mononuclear cells (PBMCs), taken at baseline. V usage is TRBV6-6 and J usage is TRBJ2-5, with D possibly TRBD2 on 5 matching bases. Judging by the DNA end, TRBJ2-7 fits better; the J call may be wrong. For the CDR3, the DNA is TGTGCCACCAGGACGGGGTCCTACGAGCAGTACTTC. Encoded protein: CATRTGSYEQYF.